Below are 20 T cell receptor beta chains sequenced from a single sample in a study of blood T cells in healthy people across ages (dated by TCRdb to the mid-2010s). Library creation used 5' RACE. Sequencing relied on an Illumina HiSeq 2500. A second PCR of roughly 6 to 11 cycles was run with a J-beta primer mix and a sample-barcoded 5' primer. Using fastp trimming at Q25 and MiXCR clonotype assembly, TCRdb reanalyzed the public sequencing data and kept in-frame beta chains. Identical CDR3 proteins give one entry, which carries the most common genes and DNA. The sample records about 670,000 distinct CDR3 sequences, around two fifths of which are singletons. The top ten clonotypes cover roughly 30% of the sample. Sequencing was done on a sample of blood. The receptors shown here come from an elderly man in good health.

This clonotype has a handful of counts. V and J are TRBV3-1 and TRBJ2-3, with D unclear. V was clipped by 3 bases and J by 1 base, with 14 bases between them. The CDR3 extends over 16 amino acids. Germline CDR1 is LGHDT and CDR2 is YNNKEL (reference sequence). The CDR3 nucleotides are TGTGCCAGCAGCCATTCGTTGCCCGCTTGCACAGATACGCAGTATTTT. Residues: CASSHSLPACTDTQYF.

V usage is TRBV5-1 and J usage is TRBJ2-5; possibly TRBD2 for D (7 bases). Trimming left V 2 bases short and J 11 bases short, with 22 bases between. The CDR3 totals 15 residues. Germline CDR1 and CDR2: SGHRS and YFSETQ. The CDR3 sequence is CASSFLAEGGNEQYF. The CDR3 coding sequence is TGCGCCAGCAGCTTTTTAGCGGAGGGGGGGAATGAGCAGTACTTC.

The rearrangement joins TRBV4-3 to TRBJ2-2; the match to TRBD2 covers 8 bases. CDR3 length equals 15 residues. CDR1 and CDR2 (germline): LGHNA, YSLEER. With 5 bases clipped from V and 4 bases from J, the junction kept 6 bases outside the gene matches. CDR3 bases: TGCGCCAGCAGCGGAATAGCGGGAATCACCGGGGAGCTGTTTTTT. Translation: CASSGIAGITGELFF.

This clonotype was picked up many times. CDR3 in amino acids: CSVLTLTGASYEQYF. The CDR3 bases are TGCAGCGTTTTAACACTTACCGGAGCAAGCTACGAGCAGTACTTC. V and J are TRBV29-1 and TRBJ2-7; D is unclear. The CDR3 spans 15 residues. Deletions cut 5 bases from V and 3 bases from J, with 20 bases between. Germline values: CDR1 SQVTM, CDR2 ANQGSEA.

This chain links TRBV28 with TRBJ2-1; 11 bases are a match to TRBD2. This CDR3 comprises 15 residues. J was trimmed by 10 bases and V by 5 bases; bases with no gene match: 10. CDR1 and CDR2 from the germline V gene are MDHEN and SYDVKM. The DNA of the CDR3 is TGTGCCAGCAGTACTAGCGGGAGCTTTAGGTACGAGCAGTTCTTC. This translates into CASSTSGSFRYEQFF.

There are a few counts of this clonotype. The chain combines TRBV7-2 with TRBJ2-1; 8 bases agree with TRBD1. The CDR3 covers 15 residues. From germline, CDR1 is SGHTA and CDR2 FQGNSA. V dropped 5 bases and J dropped 11; count of bases not matched to a gene: 14. The CDR3 DNA reads TGTGCCAGCAGCCCACGGACAGGGTCCCAGGGGAAGCAGTTCTTC. This sequence encodes CASSPRTGSQGKQFF.

This clonotype showed up just a few times. The chain couples TRBV11-2 to TRBJ2-5; D gene uncertain. V was clipped by 4 bases and J by 4 bases, with 13 bases between them. The CDR3 totals 14 residues. Germline V lookup: CDR1 SGHAT, CDR2 FQNNGV. CDR3 sequence reads: CASSYDIARETQYF. CDR3 nucleotide sequence: TGTGCCAGCAGCTACGACATTGCGAGAGAGACCCAGTACTTC.

This clonotype was recorded only once. The chain employs TRBV30 and TRBJ1-6, with 7 bases fitting TRBD1. Per germline, CDR1 GTSNPN and CDR2 SVGIG (reference sequence). The CDR3 extends over 13 amino acids. Unmatched junction bases numbered 4, after V lost 3 bases and J lost 8 bases. The CDR3 DNA reads TGTGCCTGGAGATTAGGGGGCGATTCACCCCTCCACTTT. Translated: CAWRLGGDSPLHF.

The chain couples TRBV5-5 to TRBJ1-5, with D possibly matching TRBD1 (5 bases). Germline V CDR1 and CDR2: SGHKS, YYEKEE (reference sequence). Trimming pared 0 bases from V and 9 bases from J, leaving 16 bases between. CDR3 length equals 15 residues. CDR3 bases: TGTGCCAGCAGCTTGGAGGACACTGCTTGGGCGCCCCAGCATTTT. This encodes CASSLEDTAWAPQHF.

The chain recombines TRBV4-3 with TRBJ2-1, with D tentatively TRBD2 (6 bases). The CDR3 contains 14 residues. Germline V gene lookup returns CDR1 LGHNA and CDR2 YSLEER. The V and J ends lost 0 bases and 6 bases respectively, with 9 bases between them. CDR3 bases: TGCGCCAGCAGCCAAGAGGCCGGGAGCAATGAGCAGTTCTTC. This sequence encodes CASSQEAGSNEQFF.

The genes are TRBV15 and TRBJ2-4; D call uncertain. The germline V and J ends were trimmed by 0 bases and 5 bases, with 5 bases remaining between them. The CDR3 runs to 13 residues. Germline assignment: CDR1 LNHNV and CDR2 YYDKDF (reference sequence). The CDR3 region is CATSRDRENIQYF. CDR3 coding DNA: TGTGCCACCAGCAGAGATCGGGAAAACATTCAGTACTTC.

The V call is TRBV6-2 or TRBV6-3, the J call TRBJ1-3, with D uncertain. The CDR3 has 15 residues. Trimming removed 2 bases from V and 7 bases from J, with 15 bases in between. The V gene's germline CDR1 is MNHEY and CDR2 SVGEGT. As DNA, the CDR3 is TGTGCCAGCAGTTACGTCGGACGGCAGACGAACACCATATATTTT. Its translation is CASSYVGRQTNTIYF.

Only a few counts were recorded for this clonotype. V and J are TRBV28 and TRBJ1-2; 7 positions agree with TRBD1. Looked up from germline, CDR1 is MDHEN and CDR2 is SYDVKM. V was clipped by 7 bases and J by 8 bases; unmatched bases: 19. The CDR3 extends over 16 amino acids. For the CDR3, the DNA is TGTGCCAGCACCCTACTCTTGCAGGGGGGGCTCAGGGGCTACACCTTC. This gives the protein CASTLLLQGGLRGYTF.

A remark on this clonotype: The junction does not match germline at one end; this may be a read error. The V gene is TRBV5-1, the J gene TRBJ2-7; no clear D. The DNA end is a closer match to TRBJ2-5, so the J assignment may be wrong. The CDR3 runs to 14 residues. Germline CDR1 and CDR2: SGHRS and YFSETQ. For the CDR3, the DNA is TGCGCCAGCAGCTTGGGACTTGTCCAAGGGACCCAGTACTTC. Protein: CASSLGLVQGTQYF.

The genes are TRBV12-5 and TRBJ2-7; 7 bases match TRBD1. Germline loops: CDR1 LGHNT, CDR2 FRNRAP. This CDR3 has 17 amino acids. Trimming cost V 1 base and J 2 bases; bases outside gene matches: 11. In DNA form, the CDR3 reads TGTGCTAGTGGTTTGGCTACGTCGGACAGGTCAGCCTACGAGCAGTACTTC. It codes for CASGLATSDRSAYEQYF.

The chain employs TRBV20-1 and TRBJ2-3; TRBD1 aligns across 8 bases. CDR1 is DFQATT, CDR2 SNEGSKA, per germline (reference sequence). V lost 3 bases to trimming and J lost 0 bases; unmatched junction nucleotides: 2. The CDR3 is 14 amino acids. CDR3 bases: TGCAGTGCTAGGAGGGACAGGAGCACAGATACGCAGTATTTT. Residues: CSARRDRSTDTQYF.

Only a few counts were recorded for this clonotype. This chain joins TRBV7-2 and TRBJ2-7; TRBD2 matches 7 bases. After removal of 5 bases from V and 0 bases from J, the junction contained 1 base not matched to a gene. The CDR3 is 13 amino acids. Germline loops: CDR1 SGHTA, CDR2 FQGNSA. The CDR3 is CASSRTSSYEQYF. DNA for the CDR3: TGTGCCAGCAGCCGGACTAGCTCCTACGAGCAGTACTTC.

This chain connects TRBV28 to TRBJ1-2; D call uncertain. Trimming removed 4 bases at V and 6 bases at J, with 12 bases between. The germline V gene has CDR1 MDHEN and CDR2 SYDVKM. CDR3 length: 13 amino acids. As DNA, the CDR3 is TGTGCCAGCAGTTGTTTCAGCCAACATGGCTACACCTTC. It yields the protein CASSCFSQHGYTF.

This clonotype was counted a few times. The CDR3 loop reads CAISATGTSGRGTDTQYF. CDR3 DNA sequence: TGTGCCATCAGCGCTACCGGGACTAGCGGGAGAGGGACAGATACGCAGTATTTT. The chain joins TRBV10-3 to TRBJ2-3, with 14 positions matching TRBD2. J was trimmed by 3 bases and V by 6 bases; bases with no gene match: 11. Per germline, CDR1 ENHRY and CDR2 SYGVKD. This CDR3 comprises 18 residues.

At least ten counts were recorded for this clonotype. The rearrangement uses TRBV2 and TRBJ2-2; the match to TRBD1 covers 9 bases. V lost 8 bases, J lost 2 bases, and 6 bases stayed unmatched. The CDR3 length is 15 residues. Germline CDR1 SNHLY, CDR2 FYNNEI. CDR3 in DNA: TGTGCCAGCGGCTCGGGACAGGGTAACACCGGGGAGCTGTTTTTT. Its protein is CASGSGQGNTGELFF. Looking up the rest from reference TRBV2 and TRBJ2-2 gives the full variable domain: EPEVTQTPSHQVTQMGQEVILRCVPISNHLYFYWYRQILGQKVEFLVSFYNNEISEKSEIFDDQFSVERPDGSNFTLKIRSTKLEDSAMYFCASGSGQGNTGELFFGEGSRLTVL.